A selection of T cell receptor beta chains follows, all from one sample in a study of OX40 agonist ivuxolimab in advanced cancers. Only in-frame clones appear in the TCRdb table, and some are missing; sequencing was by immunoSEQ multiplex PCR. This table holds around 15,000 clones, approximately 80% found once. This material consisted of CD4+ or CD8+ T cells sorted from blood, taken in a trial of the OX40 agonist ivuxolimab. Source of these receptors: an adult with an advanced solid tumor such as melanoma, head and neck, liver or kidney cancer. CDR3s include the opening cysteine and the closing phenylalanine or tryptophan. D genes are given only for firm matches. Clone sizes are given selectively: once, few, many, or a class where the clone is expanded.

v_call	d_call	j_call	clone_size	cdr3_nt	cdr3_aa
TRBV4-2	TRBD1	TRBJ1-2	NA	TGTGCCAGCAGCCAATTGGAGGGACAGCTCTATGGCTACACCTTC	CASSQLEGQLYGYTF
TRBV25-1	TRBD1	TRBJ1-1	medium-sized	TGTGCCAGCAGTGAATCAGGGACAGACTTTGAAGCTTTCTTT	CASSESGTDFEAFF
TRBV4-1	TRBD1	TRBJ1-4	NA	TGCGCCAGCAGCCAAACAGGGGCAACTAATGAAAAACTGTTTTTT	CASSQTGATNEKLFF
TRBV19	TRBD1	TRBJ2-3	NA	TGTGCCAGTAGTAAGGGACAGGGGGCCTCAGATACGCAGTATTTT	CASSKGQGASDTQYF
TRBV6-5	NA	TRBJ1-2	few	TGTGCCAGCAGTTACTTCGACACCTATGGCTACACCTTC	CASSYFDTYGYTF
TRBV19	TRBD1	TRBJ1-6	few	TGTGCCAGTAGTACCGGACAGGGAGTATGGAATAATTCACCCCTCCACTTT	CASSTGQGVWNNSPLHF
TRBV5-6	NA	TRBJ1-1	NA	TGTGCCAGCAGCTTGGCGCAGACTGAAGCTTTCTTT	CASSLAQTEAFF
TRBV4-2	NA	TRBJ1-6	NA	TGTGCCAGCAGCCAAGATCGGGAGTCCCAACCCCTCCACTTT	CASSQDRESQPLHF
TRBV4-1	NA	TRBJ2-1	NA	TGCGCCAGCAGCCAAGGCAATGAGCAGTTCTTC	CASSQGNEQFF
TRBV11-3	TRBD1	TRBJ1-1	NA	TGTGCCAGCAGCACTCGACAGGGTTGGGACACTGAAGCTTTCTTT	CASSTRQGWDTEAFF
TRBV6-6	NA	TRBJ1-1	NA	TGTGCCAGCAACCAGGGCGCTGAAGCTTTCTTT	CASNQGAEAFF
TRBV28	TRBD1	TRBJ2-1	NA	TGTGCCAGCAGGACCTACTTTAACAGGGGGCATGAGCAGTTCTTC	CASRTYFNRGHEQFF
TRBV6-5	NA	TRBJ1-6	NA	TGTGCCAGCAGTTATCAGGGGAGCTCACCCCTCCACTTT	CASSYQGSSPLHF
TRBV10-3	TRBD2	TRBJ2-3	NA	TGTGCCATCAGTGAGCTTTTAGCGGGGGGTAGCACAGATACGCAGTATTTT	CAISELLAGGSTDTQYF
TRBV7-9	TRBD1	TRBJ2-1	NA	TGTGCCAGCAGCCTGGGACAGGGGAGTTGGGATGAGCAGTTCTTC	CASSLGQGSWDEQFF
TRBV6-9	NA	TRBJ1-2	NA	TGTGCCAGCAGTTACTCGTACAGCTATGGCTACACCTTC	CASSYSYSYGYTF
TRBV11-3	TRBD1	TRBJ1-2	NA	TGTGCCAGCGGGTTACGACAGGGGTTCTATGGCTACACCTTC	CASGLRQGFYGYTF
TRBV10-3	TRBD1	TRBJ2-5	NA	TGTGCCATCAGTGAGTCGACAGGGGGCGACCCCTCCCGGGAGACCCAGTACTTC	CAISESTGGDPSRETQYF
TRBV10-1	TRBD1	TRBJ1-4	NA	TGCGCCACCATCAACCCGGACAGGGAAAAACTGTTTTTT	CATINPDREKLFF
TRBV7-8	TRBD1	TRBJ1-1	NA	TGTGCCAGCAGCCTTGGACAGGGTAGGGACACTGAAGCTTTCTTT	CASSLGQGRDTEAFF
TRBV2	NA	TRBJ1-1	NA	TGTGCCAGCAGCGATGACAGAACTATGAACACTGAAGCTTTCTTT	CASSDDRTMNTEAFF
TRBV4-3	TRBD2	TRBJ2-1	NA	TGCGGAACCGGGACTAGCGGGGGGGAGTCCTACAATGAGCAGTTCTTC	CGTGTSGGESYNEQFF
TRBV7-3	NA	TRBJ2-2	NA	TGTGCCAGCAGCTTCCTAGGCGAGGCCGGGGAGCTGTTTTTT	CASSFLGEAGELFF
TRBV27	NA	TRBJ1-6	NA	TGTGCCAGCAGTCATCCCAACCCCATGGGTAATTCACCCCTCCACTTT	CASSHPNPMGNSPLHF
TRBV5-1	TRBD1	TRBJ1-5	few	TGCGCCAGCAGTTTGGGAACAGGGGAGAATCAGCCCCAGCATTTT	CASSLGTGENQPQHF
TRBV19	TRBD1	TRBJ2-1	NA	TGTGCCAGTAGTATTCAGGGGGCGTCCTACAATGAGCAGTTCTTC	CASSIQGASYNEQFF
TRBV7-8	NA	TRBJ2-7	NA	TGTGCCAGCAGTTTGGGGGCAGGGAGGGCCTACGAGCAGTACTTC	CASSLGAGRAYEQYF
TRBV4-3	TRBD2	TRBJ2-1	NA	TGCGCCAGCAGCCAATCAACTAGCGGTGGCTACAATGAGCAGTTCTTC	CASSQSTSGGYNEQFF
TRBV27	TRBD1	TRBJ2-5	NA	TGTGCCAGCAGTTTAGTTCAAACAGGGGGGGAGACCCAGTACTTC	CASSLVQTGGETQYF
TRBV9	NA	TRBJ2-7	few	TGTGCCAGCAGCGTCGGGAGTTCCTACGAGCAGTACTTC	CASSVGSSYEQYF
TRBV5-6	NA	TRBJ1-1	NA	TGTGCCAGCAGCATCCAGGCCACTGAAGCTTTCTTT	CASSIQATEAFF
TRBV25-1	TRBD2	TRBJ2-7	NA	TGTGCCACCTCTCGGGGGGGCTCGGACGAGCAGTACTTC	CATSRGGSDEQYF
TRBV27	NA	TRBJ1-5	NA	TGTGCCAGCAGGGTAGGGGCGTATAGCAATCAGCCCCAGCATTTT	CASRVGAYSNQPQHF
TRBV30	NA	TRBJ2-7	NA	TGTGCCTGGAGTGTCCGGGCCAGGAGCTCCTACGAGCAGTACTTC	CAWSVRARSSYEQYF
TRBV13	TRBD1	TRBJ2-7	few	TGTGCCAGCAGTGAGGGACAGGATGGATCCTACGAGCAGTACTTC	CASSEGQDGSYEQYF
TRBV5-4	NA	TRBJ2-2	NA	TGTGCCAGCAGCTTGGGGTCCGGGGGCGGGGAGCTGTTTTTT	CASSLGSGGGELFF
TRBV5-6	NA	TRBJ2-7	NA	TGTGCCAGCAGCCCCGGACTTTCAAGCTACGAGCAGTACTTC	CASSPGLSSYEQYF
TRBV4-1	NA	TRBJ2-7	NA	TGCGCCAGCAGCCAAGAAGAGAACAGGGCGGTGTACGAGCAGTACTTC	CASSQEENRAVYEQYF
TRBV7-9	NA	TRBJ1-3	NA	TGTGCCAGCAGCTCGGATCTGGGGGGCAGCTCTGGAAACACCATATATTTT	CASSSDLGGSSGNTIYF
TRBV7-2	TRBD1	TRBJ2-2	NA	TGTGCCAGCAGCACCCGAACGGACAGGGGGAACACCGGGGAGCTGTTTTTT	CASSTRTDRGNTGELFF